This TCR beta chain came from a study of blood T cell repertoires in COVID-19. On the study more broadly: The United States, Italy and Spain provided the acute and convalescent COVID-19 samples.

Authors' data handling: Amplification of reference gene primers provided the estimated nucleated cell counts. Clones were read by immunoSEQ multiplex PCR, and TCRdb kept only the in-frame ones, dropping some. The DNA was the basis for D and trimming; V, J and clone size are from that table. This sample has around 140,000 clones, with 75% to 85% found just once. The CDR3 is made up of 15 amino acids. Germline loops: CDR1 GTSNPN, CDR2 SVGIG (reference sequence). The V end lost 6 bases, the J end lost 2 bases, and 19 bases lay between the germline ends. There are a few counts of this clone. The chain couples TRBV30 to TRBJ1-2; a weak D match, TRBD1 (5 bases). The sequence came from an elderly woman with active or convalescent COVID-19. The sequenced material came from peripheral blood. The CDR3 sequence is CACKLRQNTNYGYTF. The DNA of the CDR3 is TGTGCCTGCAAACTCCGACAGAATACAAACTATGGCTACACCTTC.